The text below deals with one T cell receptor beta chain. PCR involved 60 Vbeta and 13 Jbeta primers. Measured with immunoSEQ multiplex PCR; TCRdb has only the in-frame clones, and not every one. The sample lists more than 90,000 clones, 81% occurring once. Germline CDR1 is MDHEN and CDR2 is SYDVKM. The CDR3 has 15 amino acids. V shed 6 bases, J shed 1 base, and the junction held 7 bases outside the gene matches. This record belongs to a study of cytomegalovirus exposure and HLA in healthy donors. This receptor was taken from a woman in her 70s in good health and CMV-seropositive. The sequenced material came from PBMCs. V is TRBV28 and J is TRBJ1-1; 8 bases map to TRBD1. The CDR3 region is CASSQGAGSNTEAFF. For the CDR3, the DNA is TGTGCCAGCAGCCAGGGGGCTGGTTCGAACACTGAAGCTTTCTTT. The full variable domain, in which reference TRBV28 and TRBJ1-1 provide the parts outside the CDR3, is DVKVTQSSRYLVKRTGEKVFLECVQDMDHENMFWYRQDPGLGLRLIYFSYDVKMKEKGDIPEGYSVSREKKERFSLILESASTNQTSMYLCASSQGAGSNTEAFFGQGTRLTVV.